The text below deals with one TCR beta chain. Profiling relied on immunoSEQ multiplex PCR, and the TCRdb table lists in-frame clones only, not all of them. The sample includes 97,000 or so clones, nearly 90% of them seen just once. The data are from a study of blood T cell repertoires in COVID-19. Study overall: PBMCs, B-cell-depleted T cells, or T cells provided the cDNA or gDNA that made up the material.

Sequenced: peripheral blood. The receptor was derived from a man between 50 and 59 years old with active COVID-19.

The CDR3 loop is CASSLGTAEKAFF. The CDR3, as DNA: TGTGCCAGCAGCTTAGGGACAGCCGAAAAAGCTTTCTTT. The V and J genes are TRBV7-2 and TRBJ1-1, with D perhaps matching TRBD1 (6 bases). The ends were cut back, 1 base at V and 9 bases at J, with 12 bases in the middle. CDR3 length: 13 residues. Looked up from germline, CDR1 is SGHTA and CDR2 is FQGNSA.